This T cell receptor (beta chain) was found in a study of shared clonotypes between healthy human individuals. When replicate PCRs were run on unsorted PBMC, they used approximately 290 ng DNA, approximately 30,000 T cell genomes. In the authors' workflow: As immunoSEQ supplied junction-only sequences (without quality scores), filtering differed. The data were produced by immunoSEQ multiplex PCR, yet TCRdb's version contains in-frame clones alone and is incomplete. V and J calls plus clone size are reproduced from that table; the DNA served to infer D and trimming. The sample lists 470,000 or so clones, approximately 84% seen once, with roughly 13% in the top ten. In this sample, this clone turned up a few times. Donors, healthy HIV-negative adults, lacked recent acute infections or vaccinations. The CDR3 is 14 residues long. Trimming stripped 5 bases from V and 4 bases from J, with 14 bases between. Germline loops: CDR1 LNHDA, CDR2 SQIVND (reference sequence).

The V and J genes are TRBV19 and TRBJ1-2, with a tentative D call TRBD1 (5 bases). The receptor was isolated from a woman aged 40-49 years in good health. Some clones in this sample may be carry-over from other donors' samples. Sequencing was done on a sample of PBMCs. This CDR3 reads CASSPQSGGYGYTF. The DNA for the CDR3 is TGTGCCAGTAGTCCTCAATCGGGGGGCTATGGCTACACCTTC.